The table lists the clone carrying this T cell receptor (beta chain) with a few counts. In TCRdb, the RT-PCR reads were re-called with MiXCR into one record per CDR3 protein. Counted here are over 750,000 distinct CDR3 sequences, 21% occurring once; the ten biggest clones make up approximately 10%. The data were obtained in a study of response to subunit inactivated influenza vaccine. Losses at the gene ends were 4 bases for V and 8 bases for J; bases not matched to a gene: 7. The CDR3 totals 13 residues. Germline CDR1 and CDR2: SQVTM and ANQGSEA. The sequenced sample was PBMCs from blood, obtained around 5 days after vaccination. The receptor was derived from a man aged 50-59 years who received an inactivated influenza vaccine. The chain combines TRBV29-1 with TRBJ2-1; 8 bases fit TRBD1. The DNA of the CDR3 is TGCAGCGTTGCAGGACAGGGCATGGATGAGCAGTTCTTC. It is translated as CSVAGQGMDEQFF.